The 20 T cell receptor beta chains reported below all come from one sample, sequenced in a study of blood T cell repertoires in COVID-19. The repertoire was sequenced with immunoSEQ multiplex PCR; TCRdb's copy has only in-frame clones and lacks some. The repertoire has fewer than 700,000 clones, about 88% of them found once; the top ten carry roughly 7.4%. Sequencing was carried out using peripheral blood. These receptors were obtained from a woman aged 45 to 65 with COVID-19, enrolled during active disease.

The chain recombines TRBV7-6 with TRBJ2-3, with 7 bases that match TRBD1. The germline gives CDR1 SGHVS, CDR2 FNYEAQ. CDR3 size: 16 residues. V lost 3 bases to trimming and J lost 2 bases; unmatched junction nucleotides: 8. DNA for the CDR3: TGTGCCAGCAGCTTTCTACCGACAGGGATCACAGATACGCAGTATTTT. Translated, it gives CASSFLPTGITDTQYF.

The CDR3 is CAWTLQGNTYEQYF. CDR3 nucleotide sequence: TGTGCCTGGACTCTACAGGGCAACACCTACGAGCAGTACTTC. The V call is TRBV30, the J call TRBJ2-7; TRBD1 might be the D (6 bases). The V end was cut by 4 bases, the J end by 2 bases, with 15 bases between. CDR3 size: 14 residues. The V gene's germline CDR1 is GTSNPN and CDR2 SVGIG (reference sequence).

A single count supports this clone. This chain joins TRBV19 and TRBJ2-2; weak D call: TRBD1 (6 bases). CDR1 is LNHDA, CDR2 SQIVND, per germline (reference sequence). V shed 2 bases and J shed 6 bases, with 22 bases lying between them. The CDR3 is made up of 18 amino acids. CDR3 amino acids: CASSISPLDRTTPGELFF. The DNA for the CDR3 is TGTGCCAGTAGTATATCCCCCCTTGACAGGACCACACCCGGGGAGCTGTTTTTT.

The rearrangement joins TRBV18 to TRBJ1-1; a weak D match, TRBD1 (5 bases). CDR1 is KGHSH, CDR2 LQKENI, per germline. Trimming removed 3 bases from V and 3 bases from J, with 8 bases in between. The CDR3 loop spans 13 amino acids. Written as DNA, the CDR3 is TGTGCCAGCTCACCGGCAGGGTACACTGAAGCTTTCTTT. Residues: CASSPAGYTEAFF.

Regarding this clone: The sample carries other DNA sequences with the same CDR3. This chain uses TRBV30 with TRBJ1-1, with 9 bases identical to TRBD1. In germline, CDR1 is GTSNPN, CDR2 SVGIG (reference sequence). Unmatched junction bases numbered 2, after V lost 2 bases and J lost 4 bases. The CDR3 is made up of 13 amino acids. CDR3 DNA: TGTGCCTGGAGTACGGACAGGGGCACTGAAGCTTTCTTT. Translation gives CAWSTDRGTEAFF.

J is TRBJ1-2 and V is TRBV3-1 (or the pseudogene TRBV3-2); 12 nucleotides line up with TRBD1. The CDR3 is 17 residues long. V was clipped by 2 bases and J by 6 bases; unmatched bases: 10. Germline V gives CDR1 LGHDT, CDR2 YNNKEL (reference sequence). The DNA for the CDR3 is TGTGCCAGCAGCCAAAGAGGAGGGGACAGGGGGCGAAATGGCTACACCTTC. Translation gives CASSQRGGDRGRNGYTF.

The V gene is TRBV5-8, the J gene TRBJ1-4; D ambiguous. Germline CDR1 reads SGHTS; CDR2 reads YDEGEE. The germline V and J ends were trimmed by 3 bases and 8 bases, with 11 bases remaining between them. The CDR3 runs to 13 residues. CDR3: CASSSTAGEKLFF. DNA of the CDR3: TGTGCCAGCAGCTCTACCGCAGGAGAAAAACTGTTTTTT. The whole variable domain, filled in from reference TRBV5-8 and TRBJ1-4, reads EAGVTQSPTHLIKTRGQQATLRCSPISGHTSVYWYQQALGLGLQFLLWYDEGEERNRGNFPPRFSGRQFPNYSSELNVNALELEDSALYLCASSSTAGEKLFFGSGTQLSVL.

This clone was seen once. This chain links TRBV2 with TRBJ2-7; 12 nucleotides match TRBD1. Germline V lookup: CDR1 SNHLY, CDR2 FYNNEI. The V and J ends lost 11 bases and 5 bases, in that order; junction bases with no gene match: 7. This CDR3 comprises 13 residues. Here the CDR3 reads CAVRDRGRNEQYF. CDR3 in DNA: TGTGCCGTCCGGGACAGGGGGCGAAACGAGCAGTACTTC.

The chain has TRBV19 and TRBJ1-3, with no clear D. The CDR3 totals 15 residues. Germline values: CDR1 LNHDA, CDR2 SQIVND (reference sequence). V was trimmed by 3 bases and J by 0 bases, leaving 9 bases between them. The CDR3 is CASSISPSSGNTIYF. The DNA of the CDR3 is TGTGCCAGTAGTATTAGTCCGAGCTCTGGAAACACCATATATTTT.

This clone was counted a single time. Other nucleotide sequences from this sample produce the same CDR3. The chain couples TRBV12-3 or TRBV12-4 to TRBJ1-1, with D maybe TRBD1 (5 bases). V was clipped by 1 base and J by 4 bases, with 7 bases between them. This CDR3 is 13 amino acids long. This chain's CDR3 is CASSLGGGTEAFF. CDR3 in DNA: TGTGCCAGCAGTTTAGGGGGGGGCACTGAAGCTTTCTTT.

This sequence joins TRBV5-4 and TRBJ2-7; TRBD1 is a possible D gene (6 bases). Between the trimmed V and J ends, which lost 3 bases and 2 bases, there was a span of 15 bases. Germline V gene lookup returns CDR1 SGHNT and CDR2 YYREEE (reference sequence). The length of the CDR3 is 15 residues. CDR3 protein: CASSSRVGATYEQYF. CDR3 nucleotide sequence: TGTGCCAGCAGCTCGAGAGTGGGGGCCACCTACGAGCAGTACTTC.

The CDR3 here is CASSVDQGQGTEAFF. The CDR3 DNA follows: TGTGCCAGCAGCGTAGATCAAGGGCAGGGCACTGAAGCTTTCTTT. The rearrangement uses TRBV9 and TRBJ1-1; the D gene is possibly TRBD1 (5 bases). The CDR3 is made up of 15 amino acids. The germline CDR1 and CDR2 sequences are SGDLS and YYNGEE. With 0 bases removed from V and 4 bases from J, the gap between germline ends came to 13 bases.

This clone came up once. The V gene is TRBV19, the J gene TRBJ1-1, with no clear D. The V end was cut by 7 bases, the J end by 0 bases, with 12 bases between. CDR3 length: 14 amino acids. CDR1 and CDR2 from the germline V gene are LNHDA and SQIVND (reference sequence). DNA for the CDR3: TGTGCCAGTACGGCGGGGAGGGTGAACACTGAAGCTTTCTTT. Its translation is CASTAGRVNTEAFF.

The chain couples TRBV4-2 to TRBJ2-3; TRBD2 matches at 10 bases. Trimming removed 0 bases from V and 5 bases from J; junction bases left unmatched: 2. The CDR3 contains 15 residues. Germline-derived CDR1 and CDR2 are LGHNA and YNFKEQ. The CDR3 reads CASSQDSGGGDTQYF. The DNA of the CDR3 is TGTGCCAGCAGCCAAGACAGCGGGGGGGGAGATACGCAGTATTTT.

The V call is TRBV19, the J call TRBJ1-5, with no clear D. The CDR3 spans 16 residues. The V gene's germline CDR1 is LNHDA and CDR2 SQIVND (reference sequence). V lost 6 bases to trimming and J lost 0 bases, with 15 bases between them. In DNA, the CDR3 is TGTGCCAGTAGAACACCCACACCGTATAGCAATCAGCCCCAGCATTTT. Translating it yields CASRTPTPYSNQPQHF.

The CDR3 region is CASSPGLAGRLFF. CDR3 DNA: TGTGCCAGCAGCCCCGGGCTAGCGGGGAGGCTGTTTTTT. V and J are TRBV27 and TRBJ2-2; 9 positions agree with TRBD2. The V and J ends lost 6 bases and 13 bases, in that order; junction bases with no gene match: 9. The germline CDR1 and CDR2 sequences are MNHEY and SMNVEV (reference sequence). CDR3 size: 13 residues.

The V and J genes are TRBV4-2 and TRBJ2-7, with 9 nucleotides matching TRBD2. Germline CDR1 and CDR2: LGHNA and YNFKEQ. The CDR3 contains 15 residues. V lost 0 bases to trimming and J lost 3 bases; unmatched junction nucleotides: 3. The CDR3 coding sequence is TGTGCCAGCAGCCAAGAAGCAGCGGGGGGCTACGAGCAGTACTTC. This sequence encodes CASSQEAAGGYEQYF.

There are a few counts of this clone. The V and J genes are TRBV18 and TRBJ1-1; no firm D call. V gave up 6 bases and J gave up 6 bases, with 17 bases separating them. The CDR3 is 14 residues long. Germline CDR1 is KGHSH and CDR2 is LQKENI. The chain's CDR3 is CASSPTLGEAEAFF. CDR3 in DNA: TGTGCCAGCTCCCCGACTTTAGGCGAGGCTGAAGCTTTCTTT.

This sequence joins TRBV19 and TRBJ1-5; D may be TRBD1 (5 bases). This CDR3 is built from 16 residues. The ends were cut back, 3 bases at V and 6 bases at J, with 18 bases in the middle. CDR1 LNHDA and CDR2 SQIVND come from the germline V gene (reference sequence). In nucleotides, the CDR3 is TGTGCCAGTAGTATGATGATGGGGGGTCGAGGTCAGCCCCAGCATTTT. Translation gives CASSMMMGGRGQPQHF.

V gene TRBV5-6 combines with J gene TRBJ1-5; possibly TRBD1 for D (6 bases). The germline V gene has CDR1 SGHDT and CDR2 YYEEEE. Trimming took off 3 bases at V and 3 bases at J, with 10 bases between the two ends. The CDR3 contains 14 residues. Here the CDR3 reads CASSYGTTNQPQHF. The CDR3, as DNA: TGTGCCAGCAGCTACGGGACAACCAATCAGCCCCAGCATTTT.